This T cell receptor beta chain was found in a study of shared clonotypes between healthy human individuals. Study context: Per donor, three plates held CD4 naive cells, three held CD4 memory, two held CD8 naive and one held CD8 memory.

Deep level was the assay's run setting. Here immunoSEQ multiplex PCR was the method, and the copy in TCRdb shows in-frame clones only, minus some. The table lists fewer than 1.4 million clones, approximately 80% of them singletons, with 0.6% to 0.7% in the top ten. Per germline, CDR1 GTSNPN and CDR2 SVGIG (reference sequence). The CDR3 consists of 14 residues. V was clipped by 3 bases and J by 2 bases; unmatched bases: 5. Sequencing was carried out using memory CD4+ T cells from PBMCs. This sample's subset: CD45RA-negative fraction. The gene calls are TRBV30 and TRBJ1-2; 8 bases map to TRBD1. The clonotype originates from a man between 18 and 35 years old in good health. Some clones in this sample may be carry-over from other donors' samples. CDR3 amino acids: CAWRNRGGNYGYTF. As DNA, the CDR3 is TGTGCCTGGAGGAACAGGGGGGGGAACTATGGCTACACCTTC.